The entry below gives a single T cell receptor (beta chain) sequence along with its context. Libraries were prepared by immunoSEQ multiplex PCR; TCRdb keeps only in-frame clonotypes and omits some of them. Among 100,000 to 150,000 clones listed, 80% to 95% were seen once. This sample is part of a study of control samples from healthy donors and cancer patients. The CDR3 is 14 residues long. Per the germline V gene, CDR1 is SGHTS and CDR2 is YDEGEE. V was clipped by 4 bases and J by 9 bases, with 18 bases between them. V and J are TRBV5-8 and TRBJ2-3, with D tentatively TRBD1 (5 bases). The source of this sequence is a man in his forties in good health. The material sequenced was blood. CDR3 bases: TGTGCCAGCAGCCCGACCTTAGGGGCTGGGACGCAGTATTTT. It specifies CASSPTLGAGTQYF.